The next 24 T cell receptor beta chains were all read from a single sample in a study of cytomegalovirus exposure and HLA in healthy donors. PCR primers comprised 60 Vbeta and 13 Jbeta primers. Clones were read by immunoSEQ multiplex PCR, and TCRdb kept only the in-frame ones, dropping some. Here the sample spans about 180,000 clones, around 76% being singletons. The material sequenced was PBMCs. These receptors were obtained from a man aged 35 to 55 in good health and CMV-seronegative.

The chain couples TRBV20-1 to TRBJ2-5; D gene ambiguous. The germline V gene has CDR1 DFQATT and CDR2 SNEGSKA (reference sequence). The CDR3 is 11 amino acids. Trimming removed 5 bases at V and 2 bases at J, with 6 bases between. The CDR3 reads CSAREQETQYF. In nucleotides, the CDR3 is TGCAGTGCTCGCGAGCAAGAGACCCAGTACTTC.

This clone was counted a single time. This chain links TRBV28 with TRBJ1-4; D possibly corresponds to TRBD1 (5 bases). Germline values: CDR1 MDHEN, CDR2 SYDVKM. The CDR3 is 14 residues long. V lost 3 bases and J 4 bases, leaving 9 bases between the germline ends. The CDR3 sequence: CASSFRRDNEKLFF. The CDR3 nucleotides read TGTGCCAGCAGTTTTCGCAGGGATAATGAAAAACTGTTTTTT.

To note about this clone: The junction does not match germline at one end; this may be a read error. The CDR3, as DNA: TGTGCTAGCAGCTATCGGACAGGGGAAGAGACCCAGTACTTC. Amino acids: CASSYRTGEETQYF. V and J are TRBV7-7 and TRBJ2-5, with 9 nucleotides matching TRBD1. CDR3 length equals 14 residues. Germline CDR1 is SSHAT and CDR2 is FNYEAQ (reference sequence).

This clone was seen only a few times. The chain has TRBV6-6 and TRBJ1-4; D gene ambiguous. There are 11 residues in the CDR3. The V gene's germline CDR1 is MNHNY and CDR2 SVGAGI (reference sequence). V lost 8 bases to trimming and J lost 6 bases, with 7 bases between them. The CDR3 DNA reads TGTGCCAGCTTGAGAGATGAAAAACTGTTTTTT. This codes for CASLRDEKLFF.

The chain uses TRBV7-2 and TRBJ2-6; D is ambiguous. CDR3 length: 15 residues. V lost 3 bases and J 1 base, leaving 7 bases between the germline ends. Germline loops: CDR1 SGHTA, CDR2 FQGNSA. This CDR3 is CASSFPHSGANVLTF. As DNA, the CDR3 is TGTGCCAGCAGCTTTCCCCATTCTGGGGCCAACGTCCTGACTTTC. Full variable domain (remainder filled in from reference TRBV7-2 and TRBJ2-6): GAGVSQSPSNKVTEKGKDVELRCDPISGHTALYWYRQSLGQGLEFLIYFQGNSAPDKSGLPSDRFSAERTGGSVSTLTIQRTQQEDSAVYLCASSFPHSGANVLTFGAGSRLTVL.

J is TRBJ2-2 and V is TRBV29-1; TRBD2 aligns across 11 bases. Germline CDR1 reads SQVTM; CDR2 reads ANQGSEA. CDR3 length: 13 residues. CDR3 DNA: TGCCGTGGGACTAGCGGTCACACCGGGGAGCTGTTTTTT. Amino acids: CRGTSGHTGELFF.

The chain employs TRBV28 and TRBJ1-6, with D perhaps TRBD1 (6 bases). CDR3 size: 13 residues. Trimming removed 7 bases at V and 8 bases at J, with 12 bases between. Germline assignment: CDR1 MDHEN and CDR2 SYDVKM. The CDR3 spells CASTAGADSPLHF. The CDR3 region has the DNA TGTGCCAGCACCGCAGGGGCAGATTCACCCCTCCACTTT. Together with reference TRBV28 and TRBJ1-6, the CDR3 gives the full variable domain: DVKVTQSSRYLVKRTGEKVFLECVQDMDHENMFWYRQDPGLGLRLIYFSYDVKMKEKGDIPEGYSVSREKKERFSLILESASTNQTSMYLCASTAGADSPLHFGNGTRLTVT.

V gene TRBV19 combines with J gene TRBJ1-2; 10 bases line up with TRBD1. Germline assignment: CDR1 LNHDA and CDR2 SQIVND (reference sequence). This CDR3 region has 16 residues. The V gene end was trimmed by 3 bases and the J gene end by 0 bases; junction bases not matched to a gene: 4. The CDR3 loop is CASSIDGTGANYGYTF. CDR3 nucleotide sequence: TGTGCCAGTAGTATCGACGGGACAGGGGCTAACTATGGCTACACCTTC.

This clone has a single count. This chain uses TRBV5-6 with TRBJ1-6; D is undetermined. The V end lost 5 bases, the J end lost 6 bases, and 18 bases lay between the germline ends. CDR1 and CDR2 (germline): SGHDT, YYEEEE. The CDR3 consists of 16 residues. CDR3 nucleotide sequence: TGTGCCAGCAGACGCAGCGTCTACCAATCTAATTCACCCCTCCACTTT. Translated: CASRRSVYQSNSPLHF.

V is TRBV11-2 and J is TRBJ2-7; 7 nucleotides agree with TRBD1. V shed 5 bases, J shed 5 bases, and the junction held 9 bases outside the gene matches. This CDR3 has 14 amino acids. Germline lookup yields CDR1 SGHAT and CDR2 FQNNGV. The CDR3 region has the DNA TGTGCCAGCAGCAACCGACAGGGCGGCGACGAGCAGTACTTC. The encoded protein is CASSNRQGGDEQYF.

This clone appeared once. The chain couples TRBV21-1 to TRBJ2-3; TRBD1 is the table's D call and was not checked against the DNA. TRBV21-1 represents a pseudogene. The length of the CDR3 is 15 residues. CDR3 DNA: TGTGCCAGCAGCAAGGGCAGGGGGCTTGCAGATACGCAGTATTTT. It translates to CASSKGRGLADTQYF.

The rearrangement uses TRBV7-2 and TRBJ2-3; D is possibly TRBD2 (7 bases). Trimming pared 5 bases from V and 1 base from J, leaving 22 bases between. The CDR3 extends over 18 amino acids. Germline values: CDR1 SGHTA, CDR2 FQGNSA. The CDR3 sequence is CASSPRVGGGLRTDTQYF. The CDR3 DNA follows: TGTGCCAGCAGCCCCCGGGTGGGGGGGGGCCTACGCACAGATACGCAGTATTTT.

The chain uses TRBV28 and TRBJ1-2; no clear D. The V gene lost 3 bases and the J gene lost 7 bases, with 18 bases spanning the gap. The CDR3 totals 15 residues. CDR1 MDHEN and CDR2 SYDVKM come from the germline V gene. The CDR3 DNA reads as TGTGCCAGCAGTTTGATTAACGGCAGGATCGGTGGCTACACCTTC. Translating gives CASSLINGRIGGYTF.

V is TRBV9 and J is TRBJ2-3; 11 bases are shared with TRBD2. Trimming removed 2 bases from V and 0 bases from J; junction bases left unmatched: 8. CDR1 and CDR2 (germline): SGDLS, YYNGEE. CDR3 size: 18 residues. Here the CDR3 reads CASSVHPGTSGSTDTQYF. CDR3 in DNA: TGTGCCAGCAGCGTCCACCCCGGGACTAGCGGAAGCACAGATACGCAGTATTTT. The full variable domain, with the rest looked up from reference TRBV9 and TRBJ2-3, is DSGVTQTPKHLITATGQRVTLRCSPRSGDLSVYWYQQSLDQGLQFLIQYYNGEERAKGNILERFSAQQFPDLHSELNLSSLELGDSALYFCASSVHPGTSGSTDTQYFGPGTRLTVL.

V and J are TRBV28 and TRBJ2-1, with D possibly matching TRBD2 (7 bases). V gave up 5 bases and J gave up 6 bases, with 17 bases separating them. The CDR3 is made up of 15 amino acids. CDR1 and CDR2 from the germline V gene are MDHEN and SYDVKM. The DNA of the CDR3 is TGTGCCAGCAGTCCCCAGGGGCGGGAGCGCAATGAGCAGTTCTTC. It translates to CASSPQGRERNEQFF.

The genes are TRBV11-2 and TRBJ1-1, with TRBD1 matching 8 bases. The CDR3 has 16 amino acids. Germline loops: CDR1 SGHAT, CDR2 FQNNGV. V shed 3 bases and J 0 bases; nucleotides not matched to a gene: 6. The CDR3 bases are TGTGCCAGCAGCTTGGGGCGACAGGGGCTGAACACTGAAGCTTTCTTT. Protein sequence: CASSLGRQGLNTEAFF.

The chain recombines TRBV7-9 with TRBJ1-6, with D tentatively TRBD1 (6 bases). The V end lost 1 base, the J end lost 6 bases, and 13 bases lay between the germline ends. The CDR3 sequence is 16 residues long. Germline V gives CDR1 SEHNR, CDR2 FQNEAQ (reference sequence). CDR3: CASSLGNRVGNSPLHF. CDR3 sequence (DNA): TGTGCCAGCAGCTTAGGCAACAGGGTGGGTAATTCACCCCTCCACTTT.

The chain couples TRBV28 to TRBJ1-1, with unresolved D. CDR1 and CDR2 from the germline V gene are MDHEN and SYDVKM. The length of the CDR3 is 15 residues. Between the trimmed V and J ends, which lost 2 bases and 5 bases, there was a span of 15 bases. CDR3 protein: CASSLPGSLRTEAFF. CDR3 DNA: TGTGCCAGCAGTTTACCGGGATCCTTACGAACTGAAGCTTTCTTT.

This chain joins TRBV9 and TRBJ2-2, with 7 bases lining up with TRBD2. Per germline, CDR1 SGDLS and CDR2 YYNGEE. This CDR3 is built from 16 residues. The ends lost 2 bases at V and 2 bases at J; junction bases unmatched: 6. The CDR3 nucleotides are TGTGCCAGCAGCGTTCGCGGGAGCCCCAACACCGGGGAGCTGTTTTTT. Its translation is CASSVRGSPNTGELFF.

The gene calls are TRBV18 and TRBJ1-5; weak D call: TRBD1 (6 bases). V was clipped by 1 base and J by 4 bases, with 17 bases between them. The CDR3 spans 17 residues. The V gene's germline CDR1 is KGHSH and CDR2 LQKENI. The CDR3 protein is CASSPQVSRGGNQPQHF. The DNA of the CDR3 is TGTGCCAGCTCACCACAGGTTTCCAGGGGCGGGAATCAGCCCCAGCATTTT.

The chain joins TRBV4-1 to TRBJ1-4, with 9 bases fitting TRBD1. CDR1 and CDR2 (germline): MGHRA, YSYEKL. This CDR3 comprises 16 residues. J gave up 0 bases and V 6 bases, and 5 bases lay outside the gene matches. The CDR3 here is CASRLRQGATNEKLFF. The CDR3 DNA reads as TGCGCCAGCAGACTACGACAGGGGGCAACTAATGAAAAACTGTTTTTT.

This clone was recorded only once. The genes are TRBV28 and TRBJ2-3; TRBD2 agrees at 8 bases. Germline assignment: CDR1 MDHEN and CDR2 SYDVKM. The ends lost 7 bases at V and 6 bases at J; junction bases unmatched: 9. This CDR3 is built from 14 residues. The CDR3 is CASTVGLVRDTQYF. CDR3 nucleotides: TGTGCCAGCACAGTGGGACTAGTCAGGGATACGCAGTATTTT. Filled out from reference TRBV28 and TRBJ2-3, the complete variable domain reads DVKVTQSSRYLVKRTGEKVFLECVQDMDHENMFWYRQDPGLGLRLIYFSYDVKMKEKGDIPEGYSVSREKKERFSLILESASTNQTSMYLCASTVGLVRDTQYFGPGTRLTVL.

The chain recombines TRBV5-6 with TRBJ1-4; D unclear. Trimming cost V 0 bases and J 8 bases, with 11 bases left between them. This CDR3 is 14 amino acids long. Germline V gene sequence: CDR1 SGHDT, CDR2 YYEEEE. The CDR3 DNA is TGTGCCAGCAGCTTGGTCGGGGTCCGGGAAAAACTGTTTTTT. It yields the protein CASSLVGVREKLFF.

The chain joins TRBV7-2 to TRBJ2-7; D is possibly TRBD2 (5 bases). Trimming removed 0 bases at V and 4 bases at J, with 10 bases between. In germline, CDR1 is SGHTA, CDR2 FQGNSA. The CDR3 is 14 amino acids. In DNA, the CDR3 is TGTGCCAGCAGCTTAGCTCCGGGAAGTTACGAGCAGTACTTC. Amino acid sequence: CASSLAPGSYEQYF.